This T cell receptor (beta chain) appears in the sequencing data of a study of identical twins. A universal primer site was added by template switching, and unique molecular identifiers were carried by the cDNA. Each CDR3 protein is one row after TCRdb ran MiXCR on the 5' RACE reads. This table has a few hundred thousand distinct CDR3 sequences, 15% appearing once. This clonotype was counted between two and nine times. As yet, its antigen is unknown. Germline assignment: CDR1 DFQATT and CDR2 SNEGSKA (reference sequence). J was trimmed by 4 bases and V by 0 bases; bases with no gene match: 5. The CDR3 runs 16 residues. Broader study findings: Modelling approaches yielded underestimates of out-of-frame TCR alpha sharing between monozygotic twins. Some out-of-frame alpha sequences were shared by twins, and these showed excess low generation probability.

These data were also filed under a second study, of yellow fever vaccine responses in identical twins.

This receptor was obtained from a woman in her late teens or twenties in good health. The sequenced material came from CD4+ T cells sorted from blood. This sequence joins TRBV20-1 and TRBJ2-1, with 11 bases that match TRBD2. The CDR3 DNA sequence: TGCAGTGCTAGAGATAGTAGCGGGAGGGATTACAATGAGCAGTTCTTC. This sequence encodes CSARDSSGRDYNEQFF.